Listed here is a single T cell receptor (beta chain). Its target is not known. Germline V gives CDR1 MDHEN, CDR2 SYDVKM. The CDR3 has 15 residues. Trimming at V came to 9 bases and at J to 6 bases, leaving 15 bases not matched to a gene. This sample is part of a study of shared clonotypes between healthy human individuals. Study-level information: Three plates each covered CD4 naive and memory; CD8 naive two, CD8 memory one.

Points from the study as a whole: Owing to a small donor count, the genetic and exposure-history diversity represented was limited.

The repertoire was sequenced with immunoSEQ multiplex PCR; TCRdb's copy has only in-frame clones and lacks some. The sample yields more than 1.2 million clones, just under 99% seen once. Naive CD45RA+ and memory CD45RA-negative subsets were split from CD4+ cells. The receptor was derived from a man younger than 45 in good health. The V call is TRBV28, the J call TRBJ2-7; TRBD1 matches at 9 bases. Sequenced material: naive CD4+ T cells sorted from blood. Documented subset: CD45RA+ positively selected. The CDR3 nucleotides read TGTGCCAGTAACCTCGGGACAGGGCTACCCAGCGAGCAGTACTTC. Residues: CASNLGTGLPSEQYF.